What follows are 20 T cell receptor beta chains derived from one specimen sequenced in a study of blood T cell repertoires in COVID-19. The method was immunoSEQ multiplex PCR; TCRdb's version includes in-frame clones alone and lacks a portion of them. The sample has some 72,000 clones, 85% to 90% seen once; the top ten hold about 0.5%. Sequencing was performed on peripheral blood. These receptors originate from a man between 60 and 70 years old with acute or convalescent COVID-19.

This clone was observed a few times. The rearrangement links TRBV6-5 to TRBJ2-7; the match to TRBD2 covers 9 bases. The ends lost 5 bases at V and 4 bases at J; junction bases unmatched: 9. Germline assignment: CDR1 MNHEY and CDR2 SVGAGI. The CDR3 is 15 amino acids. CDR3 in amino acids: CASSLQTSGRYEQYF. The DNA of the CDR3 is TGTGCCAGCAGTCTCCAGACTAGCGGCAGATACGAGCAGTACTTC.

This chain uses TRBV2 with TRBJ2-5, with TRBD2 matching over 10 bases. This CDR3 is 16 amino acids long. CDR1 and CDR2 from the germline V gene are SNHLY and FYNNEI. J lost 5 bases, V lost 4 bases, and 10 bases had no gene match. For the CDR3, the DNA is TGTGCCAGCAGTGTATCCAGCGGGAGGGCCTTTGAGACCCAGTACTTC. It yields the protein CASSVSSGRAFETQYF.

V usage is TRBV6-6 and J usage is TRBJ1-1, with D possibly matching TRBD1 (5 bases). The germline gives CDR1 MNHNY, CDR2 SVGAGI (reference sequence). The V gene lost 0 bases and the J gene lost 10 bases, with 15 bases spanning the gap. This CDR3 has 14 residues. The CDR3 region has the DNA TGTGCCAGCAGTTACTCCGGCGGGGACCGTATAGCTTTCTTT. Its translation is CASSYSGGDRIAFF.

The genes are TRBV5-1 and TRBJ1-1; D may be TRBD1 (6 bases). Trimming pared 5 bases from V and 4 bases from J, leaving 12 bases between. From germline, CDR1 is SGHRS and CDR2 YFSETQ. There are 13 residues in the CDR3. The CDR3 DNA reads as TGCGCCAGCAGGGGGGGGCTTCCCACTGAAGCTTTCTTT. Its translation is CASRGGLPTEAFF.

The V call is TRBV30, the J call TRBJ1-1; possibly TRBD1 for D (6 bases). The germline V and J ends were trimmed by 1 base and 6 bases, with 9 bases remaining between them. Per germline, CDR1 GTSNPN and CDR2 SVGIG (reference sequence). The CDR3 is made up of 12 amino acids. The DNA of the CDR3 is TGTGCCTGGAGTGGCAGGACAGCTGAAGCTTTCTTT. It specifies CAWSGRTAEAFF.

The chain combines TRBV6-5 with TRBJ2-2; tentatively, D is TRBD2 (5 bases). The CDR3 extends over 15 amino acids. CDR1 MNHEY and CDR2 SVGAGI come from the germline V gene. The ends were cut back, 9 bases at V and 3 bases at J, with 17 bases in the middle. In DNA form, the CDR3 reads TGTGCCAGTCGAGTAGGGAGCGCCTACACCGGGGAGCTGTTTTTT. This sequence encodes CASRVGSAYTGELFF.

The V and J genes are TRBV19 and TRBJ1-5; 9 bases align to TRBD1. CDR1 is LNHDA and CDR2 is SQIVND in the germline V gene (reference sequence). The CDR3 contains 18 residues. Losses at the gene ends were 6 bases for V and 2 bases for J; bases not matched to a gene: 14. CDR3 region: CASRGLGQGEVGNQPQHF. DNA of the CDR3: TGTGCCAGTAGGGGCCTGGGACAGGGTGAGGTGGGCAATCAGCCCCAGCATTTT.

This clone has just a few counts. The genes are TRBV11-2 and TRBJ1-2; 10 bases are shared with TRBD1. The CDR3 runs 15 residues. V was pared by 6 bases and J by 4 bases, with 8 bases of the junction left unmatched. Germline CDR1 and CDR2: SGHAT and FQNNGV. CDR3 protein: CASSPGTGESYGYTF. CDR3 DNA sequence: TGTGCCAGCAGTCCCGGGACAGGGGAGTCCTATGGCTACACCTTC. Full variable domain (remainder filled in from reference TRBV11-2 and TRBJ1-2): EAGVAQSPRYKIIEKRQSVAFWCNPISGHATLYWYQQILGQGPKLLIQFQNNGVVDDSQLPKDRFSAERLKGVDSTLKIQPAKLEDSAVYLCASSPGTGESYGYTFGSGTRLTVV.

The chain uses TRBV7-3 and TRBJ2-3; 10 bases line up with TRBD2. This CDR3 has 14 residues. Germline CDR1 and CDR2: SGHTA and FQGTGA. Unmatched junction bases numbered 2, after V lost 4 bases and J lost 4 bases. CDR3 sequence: CASSSGLASDTQYF. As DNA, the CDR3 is TGTGCCAGCAGCTCGGGACTAGCGTCAGATACGCAGTATTTT. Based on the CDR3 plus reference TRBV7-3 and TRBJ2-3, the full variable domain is GAGVSQTPSNKVTEKGKYVELRCDPISGHTALYWYRQSLGQGPEFLIYFQGTGAADDSGLPNDRFFAVRPEGSVSTLKIQRTERGDSAVYLCASSSGLASDTQYFGPGTRLTVL.

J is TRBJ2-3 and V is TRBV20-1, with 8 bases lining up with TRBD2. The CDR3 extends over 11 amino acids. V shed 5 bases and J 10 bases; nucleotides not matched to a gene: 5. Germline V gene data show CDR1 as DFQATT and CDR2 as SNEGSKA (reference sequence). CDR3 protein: CSAGSGIAQYF. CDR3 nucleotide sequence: TGCAGTGCTGGTAGCGGGATAGCGCAGTATTTT.

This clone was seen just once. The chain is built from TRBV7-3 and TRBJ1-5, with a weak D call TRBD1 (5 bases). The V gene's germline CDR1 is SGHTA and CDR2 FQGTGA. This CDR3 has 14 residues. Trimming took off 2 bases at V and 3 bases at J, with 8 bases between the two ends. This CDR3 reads CASSLRGDNQPQHF. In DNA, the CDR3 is TGTGCCAGCAGCTTACGGGGGGACAATCAGCCCCAGCATTTT.

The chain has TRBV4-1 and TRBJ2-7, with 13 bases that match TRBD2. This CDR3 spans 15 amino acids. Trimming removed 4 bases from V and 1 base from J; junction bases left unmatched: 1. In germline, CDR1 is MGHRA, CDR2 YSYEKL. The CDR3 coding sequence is TGCGCCAGCAGCCCGACTAGCGGGGGGTCCTACGAGCAGTACTTC. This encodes CASSPTSGGSYEQYF.

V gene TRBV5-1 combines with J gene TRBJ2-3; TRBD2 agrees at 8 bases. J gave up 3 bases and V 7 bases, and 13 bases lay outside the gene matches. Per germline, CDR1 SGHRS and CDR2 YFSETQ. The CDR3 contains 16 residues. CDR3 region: CASSPTNRGGTDTQYF. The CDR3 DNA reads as TGCGCCAGCTCCCCCACTAACCGGGGGGGGACAGATACGCAGTATTTT. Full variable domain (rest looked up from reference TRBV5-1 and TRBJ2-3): KAGVTQTPRYLIKTRGQQVTLSCSPISGHRSVSWYQQTPGQGLQFLFEYFSETQRNKGNFPGRFSGRQFSNSRSEMNVSTLELGDSALYLCASSPTNRGGTDTQYFGPGTRLTVL.

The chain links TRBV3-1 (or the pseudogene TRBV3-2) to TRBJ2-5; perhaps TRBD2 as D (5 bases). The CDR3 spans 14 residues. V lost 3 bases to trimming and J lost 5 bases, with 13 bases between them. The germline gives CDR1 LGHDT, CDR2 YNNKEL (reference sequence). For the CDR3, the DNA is TGTGCCAGCAGCCAGATCTGGAGGATGGAGACCCAGTACTTC. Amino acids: CASSQIWRMETQYF.

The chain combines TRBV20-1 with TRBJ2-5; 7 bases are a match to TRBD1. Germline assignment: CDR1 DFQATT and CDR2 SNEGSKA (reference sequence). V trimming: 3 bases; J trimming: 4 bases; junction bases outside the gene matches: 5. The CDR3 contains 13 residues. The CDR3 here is CSASSGQPETQYF. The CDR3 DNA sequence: TGCAGTGCTAGTTCGGGACAGCCAGAGACCCAGTACTTC.

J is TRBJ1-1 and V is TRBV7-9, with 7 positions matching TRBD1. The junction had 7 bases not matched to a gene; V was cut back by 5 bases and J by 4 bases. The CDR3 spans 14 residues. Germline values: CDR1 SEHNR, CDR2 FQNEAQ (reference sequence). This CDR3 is CASSTTGMGTEAFF. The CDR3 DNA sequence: TGTGCCAGCAGCACGACAGGGATGGGCACTGAAGCTTTCTTT.

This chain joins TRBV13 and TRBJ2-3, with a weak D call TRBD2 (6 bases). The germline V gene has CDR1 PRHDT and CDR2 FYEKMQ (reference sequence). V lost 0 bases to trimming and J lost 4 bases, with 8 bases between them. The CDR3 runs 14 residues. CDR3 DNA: TGTGCCAGCAGCTTAGGCGGGAGCCCAGATACGCAGTATTTT. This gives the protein CASSLGGSPDTQYF.

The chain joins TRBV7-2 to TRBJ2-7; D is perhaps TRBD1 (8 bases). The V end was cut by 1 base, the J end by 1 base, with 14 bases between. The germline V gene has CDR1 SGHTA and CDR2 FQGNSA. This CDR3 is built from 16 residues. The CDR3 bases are TGTGCCAGCAGCTTAGGGGGGGGACAGGTGTCCTACGAGCAGTACTTC. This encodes CASSLGGGQVSYEQYF.

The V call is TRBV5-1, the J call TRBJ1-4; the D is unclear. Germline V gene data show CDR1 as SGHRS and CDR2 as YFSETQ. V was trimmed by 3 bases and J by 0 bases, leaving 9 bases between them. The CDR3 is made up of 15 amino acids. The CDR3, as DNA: TGCGCCAGCAGCTCGGCGGGTGCAACTAATGAAAAACTGTTTTTT. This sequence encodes CASSSAGATNEKLFF.

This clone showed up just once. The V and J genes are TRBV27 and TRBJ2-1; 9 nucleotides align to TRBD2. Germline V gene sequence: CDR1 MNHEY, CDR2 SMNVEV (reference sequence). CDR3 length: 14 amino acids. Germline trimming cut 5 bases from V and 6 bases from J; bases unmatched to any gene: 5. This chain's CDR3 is CASSISGGVNEQFF. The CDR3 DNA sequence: TGTGCCAGCAGTATTAGCGGGGGTGTCAATGAGCAGTTCTTC.